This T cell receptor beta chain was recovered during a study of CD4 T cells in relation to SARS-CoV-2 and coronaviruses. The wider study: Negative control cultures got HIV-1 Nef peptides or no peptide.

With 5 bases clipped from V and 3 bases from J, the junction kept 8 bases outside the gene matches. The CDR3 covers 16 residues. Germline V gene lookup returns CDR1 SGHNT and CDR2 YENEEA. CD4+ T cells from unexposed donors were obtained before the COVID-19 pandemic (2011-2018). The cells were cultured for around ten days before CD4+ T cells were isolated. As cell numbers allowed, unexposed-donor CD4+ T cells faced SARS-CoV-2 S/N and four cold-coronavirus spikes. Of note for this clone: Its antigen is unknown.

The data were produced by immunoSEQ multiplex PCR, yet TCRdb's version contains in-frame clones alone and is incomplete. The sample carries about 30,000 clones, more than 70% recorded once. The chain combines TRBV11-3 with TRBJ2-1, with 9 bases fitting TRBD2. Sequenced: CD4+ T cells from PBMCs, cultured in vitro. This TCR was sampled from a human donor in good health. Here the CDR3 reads CASSPRSGRNYNEQFF. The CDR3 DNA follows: TGTGCCAGCAGCCCTAGAAGCGGGAGGAACTACAATGAGCAGTTCTTC. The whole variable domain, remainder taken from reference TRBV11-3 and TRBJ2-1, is EAGVVQSPRYKIIEKKQPVAFWCNPISGHNTLYWYLQNLGQGPELLIRYENEEAVDDSQLPKDRFSAERLKGVDSTLKIQPAELGDSAVYLCASSPRSGRNYNEQFFGPGTRLTVL.